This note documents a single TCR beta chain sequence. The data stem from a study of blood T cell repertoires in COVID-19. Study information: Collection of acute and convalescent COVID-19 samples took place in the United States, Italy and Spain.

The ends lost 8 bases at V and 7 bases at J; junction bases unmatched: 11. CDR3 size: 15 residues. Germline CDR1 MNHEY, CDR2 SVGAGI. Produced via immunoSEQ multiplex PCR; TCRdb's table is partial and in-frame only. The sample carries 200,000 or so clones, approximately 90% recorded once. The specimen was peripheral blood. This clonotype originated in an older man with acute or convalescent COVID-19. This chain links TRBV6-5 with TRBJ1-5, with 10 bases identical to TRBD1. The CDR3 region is CASWGRQGAGQPQHF. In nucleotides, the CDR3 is TGTGCCAGCTGGGGAAGACAGGGGGCAGGACAGCCCCAGCATTTT.